The 30 T cell receptor beta chains below come from one sample, sequenced in a study of cytomegalovirus exposure and HLA in healthy donors. Primers for the PCR totalled 60 Vbeta and 13 Jbeta. Assay: immunoSEQ multiplex PCR; the TCRdb copy retains only in-frame clones and omits some. The sample shows roughly 240,000 clones, 78% of them seen only once. Sequenced: PBMCs. These receptors originate from a boy aged 10-17 years in good health and CMV-seronegative.

The chain carries TRBV30 and TRBJ2-7; TRBD1 is a possible D gene (6 bases). Germline V CDR1 and CDR2: GTSNPN, SVGIG (reference sequence). Trimming took off 1 base at V and 9 bases at J, with 22 bases between the two ends. This CDR3 contains 15 residues. As DNA, the CDR3 is TGTGCCTGGAGTGACCATCCTATCACAGGGAGCTCGCAGTACTTC. It yields the protein CAWSDHPITGSSQYF.

This clone was seen just once. The chain links TRBV9 to TRBJ2-1; D unresolved. The CDR3 consists of 12 residues. CDR1 and CDR2 from the germline V gene are SGDLS and YYNGEE. Trimming pared 6 bases from V and 7 bases from J, leaving 11 bases between. The CDR3 nucleotides are TGTGCCAGCACCGACTTGGCAAATGAGCAGTTCTTC. As protein: CASTDLANEQFF.

The chain is built from TRBV29-1 and TRBJ1-2; 10 nucleotides match TRBD1. The CDR3 is 13 amino acids. In germline, CDR1 is SQVTM, CDR2 ANQGSEA. The J segment lost 14 bases and the V segment lost 0 bases, leaving 9 bases of the junction unmatched. CDR3 loop: CSVEDWGQGKITF. The CDR3 DNA reads TGCAGCGTTGAAGATTGGGGACAGGGGAAAATTACCTTC.

The chain has TRBV7-9 and TRBJ2-5; 7 nucleotides match TRBD1. V gave up 5 bases and J gave up 5 bases; unmatched junction bases: 2. Germline CDR1 and CDR2: SEHNR and FQNEAQ (reference sequence). The CDR3 runs 12 residues. Here the CDR3 reads CASSPTGETQYF. CDR3 DNA: TGTGCCAGCAGCCCGACAGGGGAGACCCAGTACTTC.

The chain couples TRBV19 to TRBJ2-7; 9 bases are a match to TRBD2. The CDR3 is made up of 16 amino acids. Per the germline V gene, CDR1 is LNHDA and CDR2 is SQIVND (reference sequence). Unmatched junction bases numbered 11, after V lost 5 bases and J lost 3 bases. The CDR3 region has the DNA TGTGCCAGTAGTCCCCGCCGCGGGGGGGCCTACTACGAGCAGTACTTC. This encodes CASSPRRGGAYYEQYF. Using reference TRBV19 and TRBJ2-7 for the parts outside the CDR3, the full variable domain is DGGITQSPKYLFRKEGQNVTLSCEQNLNHDAMYWYRQDPGQGLRLIYYSQIVNDFQKGDIAEGYSVSREKKESFPLTVTSAQKNPTAFYLCASSPRRGGAYYEQYFGPGTRLTVT.

This clone has just a few counts. The chain couples TRBV6-5 to TRBJ2-5; D gene unclear. CDR1 and CDR2 (germline): MNHEY, SVGAGI. The CDR3 has 13 residues. The ends were cut back, 5 bases at V and 9 bases at J, with 16 bases in the middle. As DNA, the CDR3 is TGTGCCAGCAGTCCCCCGGAGTCACCGGCCCAGTACTTC. Encoded protein: CASSPPESPAQYF.

The chain has TRBV30 and TRBJ1-2; 8 bases align to TRBD1. After removal of 0 bases from V and 7 bases from J, the junction contained 10 bases not matched to a gene. This CDR3 spans 15 amino acids. Germline V lookup: CDR1 GTSNPN, CDR2 SVGIG (reference sequence). In nucleotides, the CDR3 is TGTGCCTGGAGTGTACATAACAGGGGGGCGGGTGGCTACACCTTC. Protein: CAWSVHNRGAGGYTF.

This clone was recorded a few times. The genes are TRBV6-1 and TRBJ2-7; D gene unclear. V was cut by 0 bases and J by 3 bases, with 9 bases left in between. Germline lookup yields CDR1 MNHNS and CDR2 SASEGT. CDR3 length: 14 amino acids. The CDR3 protein is CASSEAGRHYEQYF. In DNA form, the CDR3 reads TGTGCCAGCAGTGAAGCGGGCCGACACTACGAGCAGTACTTC.

The chain has TRBV19 and TRBJ1-5, with D perhaps TRBD1 (6 bases). The CDR3 extends over 17 amino acids. With 9 bases removed from V and 2 bases from J, the gap between germline ends came to 23 bases. CDR1 LNHDA and CDR2 SQIVND come from the germline V gene (reference sequence). CDR3 amino acids: CASRGGVAGGGNQPQHF. In nucleotides, the CDR3 is TGTGCCAGCCGCGGGGGAGTCGCGGGGGGCGGCAATCAGCCCCAGCATTTT.

The chain carries TRBV10-1 and TRBJ2-3; 9 bases line up with TRBD2. The V gene end was trimmed by 4 bases and the J gene end by 1 base; junction bases not matched to a gene: 0. Germline V CDR1 and CDR2: WNHNN, SYGVQD (reference sequence). This CDR3 is built from 14 residues. Here the CDR3 reads CASSASGGTDTQYF. The CDR3 bases are TGCGCCAGCAGTGCTAGCGGGGGCACAGATACGCAGTATTTT.

The CDR3 sequence is CAISETGRNTEAFF. CDR3 DNA sequence: TGTGCCATCAGTGAGACAGGAAGGAACACTGAAGCTTTCTTT. J is TRBJ1-1 and V is TRBV10-3; possibly TRBD1 for D (5 bases). The CDR3 has 14 residues. V lost 2 bases and J 1 base, leaving 8 bases between the germline ends. Germline CDR1 reads ENHRY; CDR2 reads SYGVKD.

The genes are TRBV7-2 and TRBJ2-7; D uncertain. V was trimmed by 5 bases and J by 4 bases, leaving 15 bases between them. The CDR3 runs 14 residues. Germline V lookup: CDR1 SGHTA, CDR2 FQGNSA. CDR3 sequence (DNA): TGTGCCAGCAGCATGATCCCAGTTACATACGAGCAGTACTTC. Protein: CASSMIPVTYEQYF.

This clone was seen only once. CDR3 in DNA: TGTGCCAGTAGTATATATAGGGGGATCCGCATGAACACTGAAGCTTTCTTT. This encodes CASSIYRGIRMNTEAFF. The chain uses TRBV19 and TRBJ1-1; tentatively, D is TRBD1 (6 bases). Germline CDR1 is LNHDA and CDR2 is SQIVND (reference sequence). The CDR3 totals 17 residues. V lost 2 bases and J 0 bases, leaving 16 bases between the germline ends.

The chain carries TRBV21-1 and TRBJ2-7; the tabulated D call, TRBD1, remains unverified against the DNA. TRBV21-1 is reported as a pseudogene. This CDR3 is 13 amino acids long. The CDR3 DNA reads TGTGCCAGCCTCAGGGTCAGTGGGTACGAGCAGTACTTC. Translation gives CASLRVSGYEQYF.

The V call is TRBV2, the J call TRBJ2-7, with 9 bases lining up with TRBD1. With V trimmed by 3 bases and J by 4 bases, 4 bases remained unmatched. Germline V gene data show CDR1 as SNHLY and CDR2 as FYNNEI. This CDR3 is built from 14 residues. CDR3 nucleotide sequence: TGTGCCAGCAGTGACGACGGGACAGGGTACGAGCAGTACTTC. The encoded protein is CASSDDGTGYEQYF. The entire variable domain, with the rest obtained from reference TRBV2 and TRBJ2-7, is as follows: EPEVTQTPSHQVTQMGQEVILRCVPISNHLYFYWYRQILGQKVEFLVSFYNNEISEKSEIFDDQFSVERPDGSNFTLKIRSTKLEDSAMYFCASSDDGTGYEQYFGPGTRLTVT.

This chain links TRBV9 with TRBJ1-1, with D maybe TRBD1 (6 bases). V was trimmed by 4 bases and J by 2 bases, leaving 12 bases between them. The length of the CDR3 is 14 residues. Per the germline V gene, CDR1 is SGDLS and CDR2 is YYNGEE. CDR3 protein: CASSPGQLNTEAFF. CDR3 DNA: TGTGCCAGCAGCCCCGGACAGCTAAACACTGAAGCTTTCTTT.

The rearrangement uses TRBV10-1 and TRBJ2-3; 13 bases are a match to TRBD2. Losses at the gene ends were 4 bases for V and 6 bases for J; bases not matched to a gene: 7. CDR3 size: 16 residues. The germline V gene has CDR1 WNHNN and CDR2 SYGVQD (reference sequence). For the CDR3, the DNA is TGCGCCAGCAGTGGACCGGGACTAGCGGGATTTGATACGCAGTATTTT. Translated, it gives CASSGPGLAGFDTQYF.

The genes are TRBV29-1 and TRBJ1-1; 8 bases map to TRBD1. V lost 7 bases and J lost 0; bases outside the gene matches: 10. Germline V gives CDR1 SQVTM, CDR2 ANQGSEA. The CDR3 contains 15 residues. The CDR3 DNA sequence: TGCAGCGCCGGACAGGGTTGGGGCATGAACACTGAAGCTTTCTTT. It yields the protein CSAGQGWGMNTEAFF.

V usage is TRBV14 and J usage is TRBJ2-7; TRBD1 agrees at 10 bases. J was trimmed by 6 bases and V by 0 bases; bases with no gene match: 14. The CDR3 totals 18 residues. Germline V gives CDR1 SGHDN, CDR2 FVKESK. The CDR3 sequence is CASSQDHFVGTGDSEQYF. The CDR3 DNA follows: TGTGCCAGCAGCCAAGACCATTTTGTGGGGACAGGGGACTCCGAGCAGTACTTC.

This clone was detected a few times. The CDR3 loop reads CASSPRNRLGYGNTIYF. CDR3 bases: TGTGCCAGCTCACCACGAAACAGGCTCGGATATGGAAACACCATATATTTT. The chain is built from TRBV18 and TRBJ1-3; maybe TRBD1 (5 bases). The germline V and J ends were trimmed by 1 base and 3 bases, with 16 bases remaining between them. Germline loops: CDR1 KGHSH, CDR2 LQKENI. The CDR3 length is 17 residues.

This chain joins TRBV27 and TRBJ2-7; 7 bases are shared with TRBD2. With 2 bases clipped from V and 6 bases from J, the junction kept 7 bases outside the gene matches. CDR1 and CDR2 (germline): MNHEY, SMNVEV (reference sequence). The CDR3 consists of 14 residues. Written as DNA, the CDR3 is TGTGCCAGCAGTTTAAGAGGCGGGAGCTCCGAGCAGTACTTC. Translating it yields CASSLRGGSSEQYF.

This clone was observed once. The rearrangement uses TRBV11-2 and TRBJ1-2; 7 bases are a match to TRBD1. The CDR3 is made up of 15 amino acids. CDR1 SGHAT and CDR2 FQNNGV come from the germline V gene. The V and J ends lost 6 bases and 3 bases, in that order; junction bases with no gene match: 10. The CDR3 region has the DNA TGTGCCAGCAGTTCTATAACAGGGGTGGACTATGGCTACACCTTC. It yields the protein CASSSITGVDYGYTF.

Notes on this clone: One end of the junction is discordant with germline, which a read error may explain. This rearrangement joins TRBV2 to TRBJ2-7, with 9 bases matching TRBD1. In germline, CDR1 is SNHLY, CDR2 FYNNEI. CDR3 length: 15 residues. CDR3 nucleotides: TGTGCCAGCAGGGAAGCCGGGACAGGGCCCGCCGAGCAGTACTTC. Translation gives CASREAGTGPAEQYF.

This rearrangement joins TRBV6-5 to TRBJ1-2; 8 bases agree with TRBD1. The junction had 9 bases not matched to a gene; V was cut back by 2 bases and J by 7 bases. This CDR3 contains 15 residues. Germline V CDR1 and CDR2: MNHEY, SVGAGI. The CDR3 DNA is TGTGCCAGCAGTTACCCGACCGCAGGGGGCTTTGGCTACACCTTC. It codes for CASSYPTAGGFGYTF.

This clone was found a few times. The chain links TRBV4-1 to TRBJ2-2; TRBD1 matches at 8 bases. V shed 2 bases and J 4 bases; nucleotides not matched to a gene: 6. This CDR3 is built from 16 residues. In germline, CDR1 is MGHRA, CDR2 YSYEKL. CDR3 DNA sequence: TGCGCCAGCAGCCAACGTGGACAGGGCGTCACCGGGGAGCTGTTTTTT. Encoded protein: CASSQRGQGVTGELFF.

V usage is TRBV11-3 and J usage is TRBJ2-1; 14 bases agree with TRBD2. Germline loops: CDR1 SGHNT, CDR2 YENEEA. The CDR3 contains 16 residues. J gave up 9 bases and V 6 bases, and 10 bases lay outside the gene matches. The CDR3 DNA reads as TGTGCCAGCAGGCACCTCGGGACTAGCGGGAGCGGTGAGCAGTTCTTC. Its protein is CASRHLGTSGSGEQFF.

The chain recombines TRBV14 with TRBJ2-3; 8 bases match TRBD2. The CDR3 is 15 amino acids. V shed 5 bases and J 5 bases; nucleotides not matched to a gene: 9. CDR1 and CDR2 (germline): SGHDN, FVKESK. This CDR3 is CASSEKAGVVDTQYF. CDR3 sequence (DNA): TGTGCCAGCAGCGAGAAAGCGGGAGTGGTAGATACGCAGTATTTT.

The chain carries TRBV6-5 and TRBJ1-1, with a tentative D call TRBD1 (6 bases). V lost 7 bases to trimming and J lost 3 bases, with 12 bases between them. Germline V gene lookup returns CDR1 MNHEY and CDR2 SVGAGI. This CDR3 is built from 13 residues. The CDR3 sequence is CASTQGSDTEAFF. In DNA, the CDR3 is TGTGCCAGCACACAGGGTAGTGACACTGAAGCTTTCTTT.

The chain recombines TRBV5-4 with TRBJ2-4, with a possible D match to TRBD1 (5 bases). This CDR3 comprises 14 residues. V was pared by 4 bases and J by 0 bases, with 8 bases between. Germline CDR1 SGHNT, CDR2 YYREEE (reference sequence). This chain's CDR3 is CASSQTVAKNIQYF. The CDR3 DNA follows: TGTGCCAGCAGCCAGACAGTAGCCAAAAACATTCAGTACTTC.

Comments on this clone: A junction end diverges from the germline sequence, so it may reflect a read error. This chain links TRBV7-7 with TRBJ2-3; D gene uncertain. Per the germline V gene, CDR1 is SSHAT and CDR2 is FNYEAQ (reference sequence). CDR3 length: 14 amino acids. Here the CDR3 reads CASSLGPFTDTQYF. CDR3 DNA: TGTGCTAGCAGCTTAGGGCCATTCACAGATACGCAGTATTTT. Full variable domain (outside the CDR3, taken from reference TRBV7-7 and TRBJ2-3): GAGVSQSPRYKVTKRGQDVTLRCDPISSHATLYWYQQALGQGPEFLTYFNYEAQPDKSGLPSDRFSAERPEGSISTLTIQRTEQRDSAMYRCASSLGPFTDTQYFGPGTRLTVL.